This T cell receptor (beta chain) is drawn from a study of CD8 T cells in Susac syndrome. Negative isolation yielded CD4+ and CD8+ T cells, and FACS enriched TEMRA cells. About 0.5 to 1 ug RNA was reverse transcribed with random hexamers. TCRdb reprocessed the immunoSEQ multiplex PCR reads via MiXCR and lists one record per CDR3 protein. The table records more than 100,000 distinct CDR3 sequences, over 80% of them present only once. Only a few counts were recorded for this clonotype. Germline CDR1 is MNHEY and CDR2 is SMNVEV (reference sequence). This CDR3 spans 11 amino acids. V was pared by 9 bases and J by 9 bases, with 2 bases of the junction left unmatched.

This TCR came from a human donor with multiple sclerosis. The genes are TRBV27 and TRBJ1-6, with 7 positions matching TRBD1. Sequencing was performed on CD8+ T cells from PBMCs. In nucleotides, the CDR3 is TGTGCCAGTTCAGGGGGTTCACCCCTCCACTTT. Translated, it gives CASSGGSPLHF.